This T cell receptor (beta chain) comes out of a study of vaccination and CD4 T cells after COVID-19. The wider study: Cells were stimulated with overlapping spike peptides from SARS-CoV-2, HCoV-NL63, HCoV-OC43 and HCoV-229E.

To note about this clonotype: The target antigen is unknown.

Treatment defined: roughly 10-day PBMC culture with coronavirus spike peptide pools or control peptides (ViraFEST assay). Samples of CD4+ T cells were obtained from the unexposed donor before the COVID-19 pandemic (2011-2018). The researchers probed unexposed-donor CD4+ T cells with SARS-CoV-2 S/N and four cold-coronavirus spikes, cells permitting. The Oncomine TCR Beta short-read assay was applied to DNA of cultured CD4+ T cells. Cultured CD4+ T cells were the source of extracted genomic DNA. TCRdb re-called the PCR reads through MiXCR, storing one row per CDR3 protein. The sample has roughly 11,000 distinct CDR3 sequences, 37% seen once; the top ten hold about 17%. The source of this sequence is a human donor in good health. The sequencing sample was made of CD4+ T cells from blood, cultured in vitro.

In DNA form, the CDR3 reads TGCAGTGCTACCCCGGGGGCCTCCCCAGATACGCAGTATTTT. This translates into CSATPGASPDTQYF. The chain joins TRBV20-1 to TRBJ2-3; D possibly matches TRBD1 or TRBD2 (6 bases each). V lost 4 bases and J 4 bases, leaving 15 bases between the germline ends. CDR3 length: 14 residues. Germline CDR1 reads DFQATT; CDR2 reads SNEGSKA (reference sequence).